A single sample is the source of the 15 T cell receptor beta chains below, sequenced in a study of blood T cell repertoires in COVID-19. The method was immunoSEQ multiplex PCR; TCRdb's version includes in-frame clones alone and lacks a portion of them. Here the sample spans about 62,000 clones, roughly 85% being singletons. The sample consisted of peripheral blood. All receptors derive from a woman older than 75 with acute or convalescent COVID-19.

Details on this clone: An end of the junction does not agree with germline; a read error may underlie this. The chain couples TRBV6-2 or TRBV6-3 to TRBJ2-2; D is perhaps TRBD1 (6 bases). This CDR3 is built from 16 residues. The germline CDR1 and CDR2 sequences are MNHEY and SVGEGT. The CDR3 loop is CASNYGPGANTGELFF. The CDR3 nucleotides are TGTGCCAGCAATTACGGGCCAGGGGCGAACACCGGGGAGCTGTTTTTT.

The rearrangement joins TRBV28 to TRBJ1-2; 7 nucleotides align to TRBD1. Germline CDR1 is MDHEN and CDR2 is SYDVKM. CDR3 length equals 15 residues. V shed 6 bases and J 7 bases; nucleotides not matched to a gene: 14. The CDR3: CASSILLTGKGGYTF. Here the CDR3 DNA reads TGTGCCAGCAGCATCCTTTTGACAGGGAAAGGTGGCTACACCTTC.

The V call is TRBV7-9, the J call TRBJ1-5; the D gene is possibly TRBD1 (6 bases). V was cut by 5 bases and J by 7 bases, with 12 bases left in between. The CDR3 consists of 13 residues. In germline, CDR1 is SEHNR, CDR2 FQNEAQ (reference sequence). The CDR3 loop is CASSTQDRQPQHF. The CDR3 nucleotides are TGTGCCAGCAGCACGCAAGACAGGCAGCCCCAGCATTTT.

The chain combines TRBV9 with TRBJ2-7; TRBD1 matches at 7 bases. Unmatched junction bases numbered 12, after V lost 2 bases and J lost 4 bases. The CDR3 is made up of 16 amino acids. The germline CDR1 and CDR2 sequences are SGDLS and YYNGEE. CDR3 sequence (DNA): TGTGCCAGCAGCGTTCAACGGGACAGAGGTAGGTACGAGCAGTACTTC. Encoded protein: CASSVQRDRGRYEQYF.

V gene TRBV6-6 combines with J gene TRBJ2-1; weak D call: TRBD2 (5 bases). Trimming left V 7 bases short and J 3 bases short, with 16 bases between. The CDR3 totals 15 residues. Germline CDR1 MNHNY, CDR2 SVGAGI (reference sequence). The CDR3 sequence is CASTYGVGIYNEQFF. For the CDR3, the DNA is TGTGCCAGCACCTACGGCGTCGGGATCTACAATGAGCAGTTCTTC.

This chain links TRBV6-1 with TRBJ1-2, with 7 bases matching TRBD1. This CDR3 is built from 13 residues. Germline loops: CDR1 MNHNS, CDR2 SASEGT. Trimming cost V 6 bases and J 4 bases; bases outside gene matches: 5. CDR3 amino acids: CASSDRVGYGYTF. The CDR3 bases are TGTGCCAGCAGCGACAGGGTTGGCTATGGCTACACCTTC.

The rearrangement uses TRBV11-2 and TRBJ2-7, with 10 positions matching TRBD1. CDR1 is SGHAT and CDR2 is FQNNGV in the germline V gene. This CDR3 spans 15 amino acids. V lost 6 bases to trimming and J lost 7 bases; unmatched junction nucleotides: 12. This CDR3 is CASSYLRDRGREQYF. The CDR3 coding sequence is TGTGCCAGCAGTTACCTCCGGGACAGGGGTCGGGAGCAGTACTTC.

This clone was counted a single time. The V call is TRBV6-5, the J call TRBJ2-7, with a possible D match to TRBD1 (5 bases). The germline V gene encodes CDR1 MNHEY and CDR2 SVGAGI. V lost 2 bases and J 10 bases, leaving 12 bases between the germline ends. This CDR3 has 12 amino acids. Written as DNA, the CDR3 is TGTGCCAGCAGTTACCAGACAGAGGAACAGTACTTC. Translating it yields CASSYQTEEQYF.

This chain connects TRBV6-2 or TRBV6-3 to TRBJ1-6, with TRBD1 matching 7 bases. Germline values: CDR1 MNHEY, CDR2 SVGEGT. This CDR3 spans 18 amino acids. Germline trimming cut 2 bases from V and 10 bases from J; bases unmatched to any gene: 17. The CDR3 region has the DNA TGTGCCAGCAGTTACGCGACCGTCACAGGGGAATTTAGCTCACCCCTCCACTTT. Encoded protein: CASSYATVTGEFSSPLHF.

CDR3 DNA: TGTGCCAGCAGTGAACAGGGGGTAACCTACGAGCAGTACTTC. Translation: CASSEQGVTYEQYF. The chain couples TRBV2 to TRBJ2-7; 7 bases map to TRBD1. The J segment lost 2 bases and the V segment lost 2 bases, leaving 3 bases of the junction unmatched. The CDR3 sequence is 14 residues long. Germline lookup yields CDR1 SNHLY and CDR2 FYNNEI.

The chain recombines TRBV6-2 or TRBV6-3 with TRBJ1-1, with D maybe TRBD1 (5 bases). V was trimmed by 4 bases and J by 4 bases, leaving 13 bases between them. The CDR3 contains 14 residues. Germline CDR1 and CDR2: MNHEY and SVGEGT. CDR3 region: CASSFLLGGTEAFF. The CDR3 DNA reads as TGTGCCAGCAGTTTCCTCTTGGGGGGCACTGAAGCTTTCTTT.

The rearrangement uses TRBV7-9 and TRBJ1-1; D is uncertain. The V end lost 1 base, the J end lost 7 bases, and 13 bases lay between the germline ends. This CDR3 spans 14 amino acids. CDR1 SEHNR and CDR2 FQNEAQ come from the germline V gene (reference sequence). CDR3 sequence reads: CASSLGTVGVEAFF. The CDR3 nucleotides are TGTGCCAGCAGCTTAGGGACTGTCGGGGTTGAAGCTTTCTTT.

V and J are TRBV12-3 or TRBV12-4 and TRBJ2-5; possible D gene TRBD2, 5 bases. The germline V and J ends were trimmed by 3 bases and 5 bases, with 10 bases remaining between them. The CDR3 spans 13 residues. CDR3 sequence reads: CASSFRGLETQYF. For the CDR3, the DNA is TGTGCCAGCAGTTTTCGGGGTTTGGAGACCCAGTACTTC.

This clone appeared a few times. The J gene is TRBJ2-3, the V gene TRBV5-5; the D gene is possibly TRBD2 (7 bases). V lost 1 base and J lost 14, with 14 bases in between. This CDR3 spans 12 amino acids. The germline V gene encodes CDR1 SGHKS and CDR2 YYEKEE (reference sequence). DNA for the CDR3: TGTGCCAGCAGCTTGTTCGGGGGGCCACCGTATTTT. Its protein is CASSLFGGPPYF.

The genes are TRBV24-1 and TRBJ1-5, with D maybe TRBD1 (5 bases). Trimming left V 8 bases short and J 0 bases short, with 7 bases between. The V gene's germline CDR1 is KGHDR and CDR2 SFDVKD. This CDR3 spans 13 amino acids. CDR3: CATTGGSNQPQHF. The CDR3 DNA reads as TGTGCCACCACCGGGGGTAGCAATCAGCCCCAGCATTTT.